This T cell receptor beta chain was recovered during a study of control samples from healthy donors and cancer patients. Repertoires were generated with immunoSEQ multiplex PCR, while TCRdb's copy carries only in-frame clones and drops some. Of approximately 150,000 clones listed, about 91% are singletons. A remark on this clone: One junction end does not reproduce the germline sequence, and a read error may be involved.

This CDR3 contains 14 residues. The germline V gene encodes CDR1 MDHEN and CDR2 SYDVKM. The receptor was derived from a man between 25 and 39 years old in good health. The chain is built from TRBV28 and TRBJ1-4; tentative D call: TRBD1 (5 bases). Sequenced sample: blood. The CDR3 sequence is CASRLWGGNEKLFF. For the CDR3, the DNA is TGTGCCAGCAGATTATGGGGGGGTAATGAAAAACTGTTTTTT.